The clone carrying this TCR beta chain has only one observation. Using immunoSEQ multiplex PCR, the repertoire was profiled, and TCRdb retains in-frame clones only, with some absent. Of approximately 150,000 clones in the sample, about 90% were seen once. V lost 4 bases and J lost 7; bases outside the gene matches: 16. The length of the CDR3 is 17 residues. The source of the sample is a study of T cell responses to AZD1222 COVID-19 vaccine. The chain employs TRBV23-1 and TRBJ1-5, with 7 bases fitting TRBD1. TRBV23-1 is noted as an ORF with a role that remains uncertain. Sequenced material: peripheral blood, taken 28 days after the second AZD1222 dose. The sequence was obtained from an adult who received the AZD1222 COVID-19 vaccine. CDR3 sequence (DNA): TGCGCCAGCAGTCCCGAAGGTCCCCAGGGGGTGGAACAGCCCCAGCATTTT. Protein: CASSPEGPQGVEQPQHF.